This T cell receptor beta chain is from a study of radiation and T cells in renal cell carcinoma. Study results and caveats: Pretreatment tumor biopsies were lacking, so baseline clonotypes are unknown. Irradiated tumors held more dominant CDR3 motifs than control tumors. Irradiated tumors had higher TCR clonality than control tumors.

Assay used: immunoSEQ multiplex PCR; TCRdb lists only in-frame clones, some missing. Among some 20,000 clones listed, 45% to 50% were seen once. About this clone: Its matching antigen is unknown.

Specified treatment: 15 Gy SBRT to primary tumor, nephrectomy 4 weeks later. Nephrectomy followed 15 Gy stereotactic body radiation by 4 weeks. Trimming shortened V by 0 bases and J by 4 bases, and 5 bases separated the two germline ends. The CDR3 runs to 12 residues. Germline lookup yields CDR1 GTSNPN and CDR2 SVGIG (reference sequence). The TCR sequence derives from a woman aged 45-65 years with renal cell carcinoma. The sequences come from tumor tissue, collected from a patient whose treatment included radiotherapy and nephrectomy. The V call is TRBV30, the J call TRBJ2-3; D is unresolved. CDR3 in DNA: TGTGCCTGGAGTGTTCCGCCAGATACGCAGTATTTT. This codes for CAWSVPPDTQYF.